These T cell receptor beta chains were read from a single sample in a study of blood T cell repertoires in COVID-19. The repertoire was sequenced with immunoSEQ multiplex PCR; TCRdb's copy has only in-frame clones and lacks some. The sample lists approximately 200,000 clones, 65% to 85% seen once, with approximately 15% in the top ten. The sequencing sample was made of peripheral blood. Every receptor here comes from a man aged 55-75 years with active or convalescent COVID-19. Each CDR3 is given with its conserved first and last residue. The D gene is left open where the match is weak. Clone size is not always given. Where it is, it says once, few, many or a class for expanded clones.

V gene,J gene,D gene,clone size,CDR3 protein,CDR3 DNA
TRBV28,TRBJ1-6,.,.,CASSLRRRGGLSPLHF,TGTGCCAGCAGTTTACGTCGACGAGGGGGTCTTTCACCCCTCCACTTT
TRBV5-5,TRBJ2-3,.,few,CASSPQGTDTQYF,TGTGCCAGCAGCCCACAGGGTACAGATACGCAGTATTTT
TRBV28,TRBJ2-4,.,.,CASSPSSGVKNIQYF,TGTGCCAGCAGCCCGTCATCCGGGGTCAAAAACATTCAGTACTTC
TRBV11-2,TRBJ2-1,TRBD2,.,CASTTPTSVGEQFF,TGTGCCAGCACCACACCCACTAGCGTAGGGGAGCAGTTCTTC
TRBV2,TRBJ2-1,TRBD2,.,CASTYSKTGGPNNEQFF,TGTGCCAGCACCTACTCTAAAACGGGAGGGCCTAACAATGAGCAGTTCTTC
TRBV6-5,TRBJ2-1,.,.,CASSYRSSLGNEQFF,TGTGCCAGCAGTTACAGGAGCTCGCTTGGGAATGAGCAGTTCTTC
TRBV30,TRBJ2-2,TRBD2,.,CACPPFSGTNTGELFF,TGTGCCTGCCCCCCCTTTAGCGGGACTAACACCGGGGAGCTGTTTTTT
TRBV19,TRBJ1-1,.,.,CASSIDWDSQAFF,TGTGCCAGTAGTATAGATTGGGACTCTCAAGCTTTCTTT
TRBV25-1,TRBJ2-5,TRBD1,.,CASSEGVRGLETQYF,TGTGCCAGCAGTGAAGGTGTTAGGGGGCTAGAGACCCAGTACTTC
TRBV7-9,TRBJ1-2,TRBD1,few,CASSLAGQPGKGYTF,TGTGCCAGCAGCTTAGCGGGACAGCCGGGGAAGGGCTACACCTTC
TRBV5-1,TRBJ2-5,.,.,CASSLDPIPQETQYF,TGCGCCAGCAGCCTGGACCCTATTCCTCAAGAGACCCAGTACTTC
TRBV5-1,TRBJ2-5,TRBD2,.,CASSLAGTRLVQETQYF,TGCGCCAGCAGCTTGGCCGGGACTAGGTTGGTACAAGAGACCCAGTACTTC
TRBV27,TRBJ1-1,.,few,CASSLRGGVAEAFF,TGTGCCAGCAGTTTAAGGGGGGGGGTAGCTGAAGCTTTCTTT
TRBV6-6,TRBJ2-1,TRBD2,.,CASSPPGTSGRASSVSYNEQFF,TGTGCCAGCAGTCCGCCGGGGACTAGCGGGAGGGCCTCAAGTGTTTCCTACAATGAGCAGTTCTTC
TRBV5-6,TRBJ2-7,TRBD1,.,CASSLGGQGAYEQYF,TGTGCCAGCAGCTTAGGGGGACAGGGGGCCTACGAGCAGTACTTC
TRBV11-2,TRBJ2-1,TRBD1,.,CASTKATGFNSYNEQFF,TGTGCCAGCACCAAAGCGACAGGGTTCAACTCCTACAATGAGCAGTTCTTC
TRBV25-1,TRBJ2-3,.,.,CASSEYRGSTDTQYF,TGTGCCAGCAGTGAATATCGGGGGAGCACAGATACGCAGTATTTT
TRBV6-1,TRBJ2-7,TRBD1,once,CASSEGSGTGGNEQYF,TGTGCCAGCAGTGAGGGTAGCGGGACAGGGGGCAACGAGCAGTACTTC
TRBV14,TRBJ2-3,.,.,CASSQGTSSTDTQYF,TGTGCCAGCAGCCAGGGCACCTCTAGCACAGATACGCAGTATTTT
TRBV3-1/TRBV3-2,TRBJ2-1,.,.,CASSPTYNEQFF,TGTGCCAGCAGCCCTACGTACAATGAGCAGTTCTTC